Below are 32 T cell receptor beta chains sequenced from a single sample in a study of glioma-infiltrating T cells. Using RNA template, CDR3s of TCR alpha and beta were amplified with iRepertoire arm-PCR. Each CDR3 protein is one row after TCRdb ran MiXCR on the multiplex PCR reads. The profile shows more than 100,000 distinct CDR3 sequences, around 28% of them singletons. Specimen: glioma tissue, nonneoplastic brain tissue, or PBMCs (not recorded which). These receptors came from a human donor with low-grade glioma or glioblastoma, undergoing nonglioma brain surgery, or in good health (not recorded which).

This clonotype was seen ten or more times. The CDR3 sequence is CASSPMTSSADTQYF. The CDR3 region has the DNA TGTGCCAGCAGTCCGATGACTAGCAGCGCAGATACGCAGTATTTT. The J gene is TRBJ2-3, the V gene TRBV28; 7 nucleotides align to TRBD2. Germline CDR1 is MDHEN and CDR2 is SYDVKM. The CDR3 has 15 residues. Trimming removed 5 bases from V and 4 bases from J; junction bases left unmatched: 9.

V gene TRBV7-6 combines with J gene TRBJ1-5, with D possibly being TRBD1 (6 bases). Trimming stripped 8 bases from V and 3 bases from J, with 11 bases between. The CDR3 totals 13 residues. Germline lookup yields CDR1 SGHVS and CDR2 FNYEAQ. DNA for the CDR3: TGTGCCAGCGGAGGGGGGCACAATCAGCCCCAGCATTTT. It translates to CASGGGHNQPQHF.

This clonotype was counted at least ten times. The CDR3, as DNA: TGTGCCAGCAGTAACCCCGGGCGAACCGGGGAGCTGTTTTTT. Its protein is CASSNPGRTGELFF. The chain uses TRBV28 and TRBJ2-2; D is unclear. Trimming took 5 bases from V and 5 from J, leaving 12 bases between them. Germline values: CDR1 MDHEN, CDR2 SYDVKM. This CDR3 region has 14 residues.

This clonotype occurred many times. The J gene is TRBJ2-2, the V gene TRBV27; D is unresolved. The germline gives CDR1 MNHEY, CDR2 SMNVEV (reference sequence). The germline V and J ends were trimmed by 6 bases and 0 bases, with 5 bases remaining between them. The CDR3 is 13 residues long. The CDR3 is CASSPTNTGELFF. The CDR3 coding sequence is TGTGCCAGCAGCCCAACGAACACCGGGGAGCTGTTTTTT.

CDR3 nucleotides: TGTGCCAGTAGTAACGTCCGACAGCCGAACACTGAAGCTTTCTTT. Amino acid sequence: CASSNVRQPNTEAFF. The rearrangement uses TRBV19 and TRBJ1-1; weak D call: TRBD1 (5 bases). CDR1 and CDR2 (germline): LNHDA, SQIVND (reference sequence). V was shortened by 4 bases and J by 1 base, with 13 bases between the two germline ends. This CDR3 is built from 15 residues.

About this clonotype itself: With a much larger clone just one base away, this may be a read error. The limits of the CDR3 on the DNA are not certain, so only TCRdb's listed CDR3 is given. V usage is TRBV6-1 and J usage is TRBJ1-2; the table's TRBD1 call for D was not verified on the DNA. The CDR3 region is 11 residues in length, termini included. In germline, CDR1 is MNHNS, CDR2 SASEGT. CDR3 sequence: CATRDGYGCTF.

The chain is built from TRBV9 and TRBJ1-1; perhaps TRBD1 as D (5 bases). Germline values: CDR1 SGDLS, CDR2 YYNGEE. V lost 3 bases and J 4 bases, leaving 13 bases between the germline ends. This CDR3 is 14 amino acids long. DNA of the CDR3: TGTGCCAGCAGCGCAAATCAGGGACTCACTGAAGCTTTCTTT. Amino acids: CASSANQGLTEAFF.

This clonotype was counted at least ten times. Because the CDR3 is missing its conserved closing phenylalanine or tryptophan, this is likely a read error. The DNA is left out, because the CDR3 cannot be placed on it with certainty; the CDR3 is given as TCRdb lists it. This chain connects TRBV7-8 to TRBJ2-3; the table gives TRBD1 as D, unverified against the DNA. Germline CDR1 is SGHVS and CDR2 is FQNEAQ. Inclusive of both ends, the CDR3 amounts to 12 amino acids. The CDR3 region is CASSAYGTAQLS.

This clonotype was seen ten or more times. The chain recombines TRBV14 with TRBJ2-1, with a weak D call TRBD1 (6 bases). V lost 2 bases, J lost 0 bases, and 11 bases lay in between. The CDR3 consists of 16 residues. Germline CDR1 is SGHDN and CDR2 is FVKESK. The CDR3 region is CASSQRTDSSYNEQFF. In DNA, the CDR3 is TGTGCCAGCAGCCAACGGACAGACAGCTCCTACAATGAGCAGTTCTTC.

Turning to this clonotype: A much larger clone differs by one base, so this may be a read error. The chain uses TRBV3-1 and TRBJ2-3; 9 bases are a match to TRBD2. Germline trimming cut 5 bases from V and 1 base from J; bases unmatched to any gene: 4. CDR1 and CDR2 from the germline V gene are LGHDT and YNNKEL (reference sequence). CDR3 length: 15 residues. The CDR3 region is CASSSLAGRTDTQYF. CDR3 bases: TGTGCCAGCAGCTCACTAGCGGGTCGCACAGATACGCAGTATTTT.

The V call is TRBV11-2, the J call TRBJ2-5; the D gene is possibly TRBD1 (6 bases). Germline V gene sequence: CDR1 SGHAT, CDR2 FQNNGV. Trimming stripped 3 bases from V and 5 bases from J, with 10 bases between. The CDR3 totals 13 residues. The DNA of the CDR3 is TGTGCCAGCAGCTTTTCAGGGGTCGAGACCCAGTACTTC. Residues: CASSFSGVETQYF.

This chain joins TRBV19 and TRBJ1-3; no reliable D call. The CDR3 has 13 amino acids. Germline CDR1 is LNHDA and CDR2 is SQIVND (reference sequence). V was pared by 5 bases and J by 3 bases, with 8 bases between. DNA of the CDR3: TGTGCCAGTAGTCTTTTGTTTGGAAACACCATATATTTT. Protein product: CASSLLFGNTIYF.

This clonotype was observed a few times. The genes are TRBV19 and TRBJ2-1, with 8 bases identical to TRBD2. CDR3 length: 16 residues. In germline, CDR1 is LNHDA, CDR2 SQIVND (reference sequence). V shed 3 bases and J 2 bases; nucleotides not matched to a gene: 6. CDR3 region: CASSIGLAGPYNEQFF. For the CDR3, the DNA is TGTGCCAGTAGTATTGGGCTAGCGGGTCCCTACAATGAGCAGTTCTTC.

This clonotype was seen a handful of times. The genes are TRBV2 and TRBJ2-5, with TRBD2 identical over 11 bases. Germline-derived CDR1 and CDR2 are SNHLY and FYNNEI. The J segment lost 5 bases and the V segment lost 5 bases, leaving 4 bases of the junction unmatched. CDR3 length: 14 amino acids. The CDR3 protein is CASSRLAGLETQYF. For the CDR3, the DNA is TGTGCCAGCAGTAGACTAGCGGGGCTGGAGACCCAGTACTTC.

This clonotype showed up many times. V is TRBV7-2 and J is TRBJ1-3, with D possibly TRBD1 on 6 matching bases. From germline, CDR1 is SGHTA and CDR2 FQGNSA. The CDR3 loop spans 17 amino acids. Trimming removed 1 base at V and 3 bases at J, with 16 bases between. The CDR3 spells CASSLVRLGAIGNTIYF. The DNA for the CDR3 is TGTGCCAGCAGCTTAGTGAGGCTGGGGGCTATTGGAAACACCATATATTTT.

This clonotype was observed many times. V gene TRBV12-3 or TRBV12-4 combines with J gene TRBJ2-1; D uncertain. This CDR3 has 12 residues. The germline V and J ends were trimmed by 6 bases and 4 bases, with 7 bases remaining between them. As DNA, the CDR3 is TGTGCCAGCAGCCGCATATACAATGAGCAGTTCTTC. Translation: CASSRIYNEQFF.

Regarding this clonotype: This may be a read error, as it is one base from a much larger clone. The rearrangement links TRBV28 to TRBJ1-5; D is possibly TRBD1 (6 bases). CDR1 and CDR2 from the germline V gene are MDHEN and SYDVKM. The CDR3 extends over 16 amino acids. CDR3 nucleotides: TGTGCCGGCAGCCGACCCGGGGGGGGCGGCAATCAGCCCCAGCATTTT. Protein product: CAGSRPGGGGNQPQHF.

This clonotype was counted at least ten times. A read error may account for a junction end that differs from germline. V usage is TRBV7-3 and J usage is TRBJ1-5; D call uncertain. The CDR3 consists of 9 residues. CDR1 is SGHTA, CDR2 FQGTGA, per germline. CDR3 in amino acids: CVTVGPQHF. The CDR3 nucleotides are TGCGTCACTGTCGGACCCCAGCATTTT.

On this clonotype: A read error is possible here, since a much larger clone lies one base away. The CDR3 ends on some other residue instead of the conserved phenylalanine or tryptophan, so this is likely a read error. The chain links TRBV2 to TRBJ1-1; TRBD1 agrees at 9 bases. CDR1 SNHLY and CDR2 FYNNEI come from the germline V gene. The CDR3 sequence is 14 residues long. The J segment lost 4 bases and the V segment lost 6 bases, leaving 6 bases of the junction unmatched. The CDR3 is CASRPDRGFTEAFL. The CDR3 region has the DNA TGTGCCAGCAGGCCAGACAGGGGGTTCACTGAAGCTTTCTTG.

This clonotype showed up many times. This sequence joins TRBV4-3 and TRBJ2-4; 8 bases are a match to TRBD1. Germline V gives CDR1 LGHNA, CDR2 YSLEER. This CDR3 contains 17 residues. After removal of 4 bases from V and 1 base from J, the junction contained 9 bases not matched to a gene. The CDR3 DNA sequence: TGCGCCAGCAGCCCAGGGGGCGAGGTCGTGGCCAAAAACATTCAGTACTTC. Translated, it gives CASSPGGEVVAKNIQYF.

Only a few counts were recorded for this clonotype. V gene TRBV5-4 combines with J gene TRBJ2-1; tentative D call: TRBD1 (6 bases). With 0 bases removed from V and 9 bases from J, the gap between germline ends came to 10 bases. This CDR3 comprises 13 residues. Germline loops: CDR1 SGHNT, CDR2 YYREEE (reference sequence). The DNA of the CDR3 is TGTGCCAGCAGCTTGGACAGGGCGATTGAGCAGTTCTTC. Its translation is CASSLDRAIEQFF.

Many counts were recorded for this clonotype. This CDR3 reads CASRTTAGGTYNEQFF. CDR3 bases: TGTGCCAGCAGAACCACCGCCGGGGGGACCTACAATGAGCAGTTCTTC. The V call is TRBV6-1, the J call TRBJ2-1; TRBD2 matches 7 bases. Trimming at V came to 6 bases and at J to 2 bases, leaving 10 bases not matched to a gene. The CDR3 runs 16 residues. Looked up from germline, CDR1 is MNHNS and CDR2 is SASEGT.

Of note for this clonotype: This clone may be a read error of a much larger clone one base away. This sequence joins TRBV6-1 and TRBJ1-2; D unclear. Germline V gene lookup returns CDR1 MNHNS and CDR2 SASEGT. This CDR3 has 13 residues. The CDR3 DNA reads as TGTGCCAGCAGTGAAGCAGGGAGGTATGGCTGCACCTTC. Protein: CASSEAGRYGCTF.

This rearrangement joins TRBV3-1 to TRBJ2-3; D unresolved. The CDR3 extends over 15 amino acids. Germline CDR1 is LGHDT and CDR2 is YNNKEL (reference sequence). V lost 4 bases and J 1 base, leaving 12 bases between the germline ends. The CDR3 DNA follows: TGTGCCAGCAGCCTGATTAGGAACGGCACAGATACGCAGTATTTT. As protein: CASSLIRNGTDTQYF.

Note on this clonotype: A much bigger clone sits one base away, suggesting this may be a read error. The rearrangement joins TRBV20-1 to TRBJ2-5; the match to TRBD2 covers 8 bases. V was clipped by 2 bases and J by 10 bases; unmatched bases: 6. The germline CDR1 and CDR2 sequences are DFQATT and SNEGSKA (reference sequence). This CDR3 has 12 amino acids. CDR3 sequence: CSARTFLAGQYF. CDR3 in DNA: TGCAGTGCTAGAACTTTCCTAGCGGGCCAGTACTTC.

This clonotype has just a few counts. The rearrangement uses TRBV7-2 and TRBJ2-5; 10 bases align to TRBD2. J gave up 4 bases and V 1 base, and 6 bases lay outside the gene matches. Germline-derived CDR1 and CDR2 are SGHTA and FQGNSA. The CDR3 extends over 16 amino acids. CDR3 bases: TGTGCCAGCAGCTTAGTTAGCGGGGGGATGGGAGAGACCCAGTACTTC. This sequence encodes CASSLVSGGMGETQYF.

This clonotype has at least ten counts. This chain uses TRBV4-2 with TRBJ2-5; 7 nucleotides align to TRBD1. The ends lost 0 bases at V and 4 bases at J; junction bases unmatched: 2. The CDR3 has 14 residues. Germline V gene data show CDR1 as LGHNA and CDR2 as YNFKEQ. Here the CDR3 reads CASSQDRQGETQYF. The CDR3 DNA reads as TGTGCCAGCAGCCAAGATAGACAGGGAGAGACCCAGTACTTC.

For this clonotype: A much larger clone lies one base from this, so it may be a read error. CDR3 DNA: TGTGTCAGCAGCCAAGATTGGACAGGGGATAACAATGAGCAGTTCTTC. Protein sequence: CVSSQDWTGDNNEQFF. The chain joins TRBV4-2 to TRBJ2-1; 9 bases map to TRBD1. The CDR3 contains 16 residues. In germline, CDR1 is LGHNA, CDR2 YNFKEQ.

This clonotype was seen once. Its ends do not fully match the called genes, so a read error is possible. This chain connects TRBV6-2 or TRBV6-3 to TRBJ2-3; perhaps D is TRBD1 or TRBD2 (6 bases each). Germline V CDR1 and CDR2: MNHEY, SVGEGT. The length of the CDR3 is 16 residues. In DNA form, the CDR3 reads TGCGCCAGCAGTTACTCGACCAATGGGGGGCCAGATACGAAGTATTTT. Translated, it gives CASSYSTNGGPDTKYF.

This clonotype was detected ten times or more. CDR3 in DNA: TGTGCCAGCAGCCAAGTAACCCTAAGCACAGATACGCAGTATTTT. It translates to CASSQVTLSTDTQYF. The chain couples TRBV14 to TRBJ2-3; D gene ambiguous. V was clipped by 1 base and J by 0 bases, with 8 bases between them. Germline V gene sequence: CDR1 SGHDN, CDR2 FVKESK. This CDR3 is built from 15 residues. Looking up the rest from reference TRBV14 and TRBJ2-3 gives the full variable domain: EAGVTQFPSHSVIEKGQTVTLRCDPISGHDNLYWYRRVMGKEIKFLLHFVKESKQDESGMPNNRFLAERTGGTYSTLKVQPAELEDSGVYFCASSQVTLSTDTQYFGPGTRLTVL.

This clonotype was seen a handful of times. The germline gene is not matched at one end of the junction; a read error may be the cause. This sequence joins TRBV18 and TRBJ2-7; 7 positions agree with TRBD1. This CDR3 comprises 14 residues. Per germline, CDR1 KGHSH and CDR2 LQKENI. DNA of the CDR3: TGTGCCAGCTCGCCTGGGGGACAGACAAACGAGCAGCACTTC. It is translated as CASSPGGQTNEQHF.

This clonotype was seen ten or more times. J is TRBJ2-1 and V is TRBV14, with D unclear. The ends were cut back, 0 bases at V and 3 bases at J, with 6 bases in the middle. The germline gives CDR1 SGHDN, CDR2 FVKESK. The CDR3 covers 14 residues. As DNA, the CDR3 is TGTGCCAGCAGCCAAGATGCAGTCTACAATGAGCAGTTCTTC. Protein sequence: CASSQDAVYNEQFF.